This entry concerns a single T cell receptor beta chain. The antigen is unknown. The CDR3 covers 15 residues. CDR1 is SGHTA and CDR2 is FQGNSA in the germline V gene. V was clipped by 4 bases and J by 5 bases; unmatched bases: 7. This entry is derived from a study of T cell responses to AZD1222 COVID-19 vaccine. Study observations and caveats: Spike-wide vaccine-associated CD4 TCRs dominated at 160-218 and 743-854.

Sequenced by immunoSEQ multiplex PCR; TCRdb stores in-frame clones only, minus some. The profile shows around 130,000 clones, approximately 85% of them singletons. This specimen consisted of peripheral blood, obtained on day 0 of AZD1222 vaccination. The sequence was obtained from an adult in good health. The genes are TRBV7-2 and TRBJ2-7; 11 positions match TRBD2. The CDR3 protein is CASSSSSGRRNEQYF. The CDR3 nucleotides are TGTGCCAGCAGCTCTTCTAGCGGGAGGAGGAACGAGCAGTACTTC.